This T cell receptor beta chain was retrieved from a study of T cell clonality in common variable immunodeficiency. This clone came up many times. Sequencing ends 3 residues short of the CDR3 end; the germline J gene provides the rest. The CDR3 covers 15 residues. V was shortened by 4 bases and J by 1 base, with 13 bases between the two germline ends. The V gene's germline CDR1 is SGHNT and CDR2 YENEEA. Sequenced by immunoSEQ multiplex PCR; TCRdb stores in-frame clones only, minus some. Observed in the sample are about 81,000 clones, none of them singletons. This sequence originates from a person aged 18 to 75 in good health. The rearrangement joins TRBV11-3 to TRBJ1-1, with D tentatively TRBD1 (6 bases). The specimen sequenced was peripheral blood mononuclear cells. The CDR3 reads CASSSGRGANTEAFF. The part of the CDR3 DNA that was read is TGTGCCAGCAGCTCCGGGCGGGGGGCGAACACTGAA.